A selection of T cell receptor beta chains follows, all from one sample in a study of cytomegalovirus exposure and HLA in healthy donors. The assay was immunoSEQ multiplex PCR, and TCRdb's table has in-frame clones only and misses some. The sample records 150,000 or so clones, roughly 82% being singletons. Sequencing was performed on PBMCs. The receptors were sampled from a man aged 18 to 35 in good health and CMV-seropositive. CDR3s include the opening cysteine and the closing phenylalanine or tryptophan. A D gene is named only where the DNA matches it firmly. Not all rows give a size; the values are once, few, many and, for expanded clones, a class.

cdr3_length: 15
v_call: TRBV28
d_call: NA
j_call: TRBJ2-2
clone_size: NA
cdr3_nt: TGTGCCAGCAGTTTCCAGGGTCTCGACACCGGGGAGCTGTTTTTT
cdr3_aa: CASSFQGLDTGELFF

cdr3_length: 15
v_call: TRBV11-2
d_call: NA
j_call: TRBJ1-5
clone_size: NA
cdr3_nt: TGTGCCAGCAGCTTAGCGGGGGGAAGCAATCAGCCCCAGCATTTT
cdr3_aa: CASSLAGGSNQPQHF

cdr3_length: 13
v_call: TRBV4-1
d_call: NA
j_call: TRBJ1-1
clone_size: once
cdr3_nt: TGCGCCAGCAGCCAAGACAGGTTCGCTGAAGCTTTCTTT
cdr3_aa: CASSQDRFAEAFF

cdr3_length: 12
v_call: TRBV7-9
d_call: TRBD1
j_call: TRBJ2-7
clone_size: NA
cdr3_nt: TGTGCCAGCCTAGGGGGCAAGAACGAGCAGTACTTC
cdr3_aa: CASLGGKNEQYF

cdr3_length: 16
v_call: TRBV10-3
d_call: NA
j_call: TRBJ2-4
clone_size: NA
cdr3_nt: TGTGCCATCAGTGAGCCGGTTCTACTAGCCAAAAACATTCAGTACTTC
cdr3_aa: CAISEPVLLAKNIQYF

cdr3_length: 15
v_call: TRBV6-6
d_call: TRBD2
j_call: TRBJ2-3
clone_size: NA
cdr3_nt: TGTGCCAGCAGTTACTTGACTAGCAGCACAGATACGCAGTATTTT
cdr3_aa: CASSYLTSSTDTQYF

cdr3_length: 14
v_call: TRBV6-1
d_call: NA
j_call: TRBJ1-5
clone_size: NA
cdr3_nt: TGTGCCAGCAGTGACAGAAATAGCAATCAGCCCCAGCATTTT
cdr3_aa: CASSDRNSNQPQHF

cdr3_length: 15
v_call: TRBV4-1
d_call: NA
j_call: TRBJ2-2
clone_size: NA
cdr3_nt: TGCGCCAGCAGCCACCCGAAATCGGGCACCGGGGAGCTGTTTTTT
cdr3_aa: CASSHPKSGTGELFF

cdr3_length: 15
v_call: TRBV7-9
d_call: TRBD1
j_call: TRBJ1-2
clone_size: NA
cdr3_nt: TGTGCCAGCAGCCCAAAAGAAGGGGGCGACTATGGCTACACCTTC
cdr3_aa: CASSPKEGGDYGYTF

cdr3_length: 13
v_call: TRBV6-5
d_call: NA
j_call: TRBJ1-1
clone_size: NA
cdr3_nt: TGTGCCAGCAGTTACCAGGAGGGTACTGAAGCTTTCTTT
cdr3_aa: CASSYQEGTEAFF

cdr3_length: 12
v_call: TRBV7-2
d_call: NA
j_call: TRBJ1-5
clone_size: NA
cdr3_nt: TGTGCCAGCAGTTTCGTCAGGCAGCCCCAGCATTTT
cdr3_aa: CASSFVRQPQHF

cdr3_length: 15
v_call: TRBV28
d_call: TRBD1
j_call: TRBJ2-5
clone_size: NA
cdr3_nt: TGTGCCAGCAGTTTAGGTCAGGGGGAGCGAGAGACCCAGTACTTC
cdr3_aa: CASSLGQGERETQYF

cdr3_length: 12
v_call: TRBV5-1
d_call: NA
j_call: TRBJ2-1
clone_size: NA
cdr3_nt: TGCGCCAGCACGGGTTCCCACAATGAGCAGTTCTTC
cdr3_aa: CASTGSHNEQFF

cdr3_length: 15
v_call: TRBV19
d_call: NA
j_call: TRBJ1-5
clone_size: NA
cdr3_nt: TGTGCCAGTAGTATATCCCCACAAATAAATCAGCCCCAGCATTTT
cdr3_aa: CASSISPQINQPQHF

cdr3_length: 13
v_call: TRBV18
d_call: NA
j_call: TRBJ1-4
clone_size: NA
cdr3_nt: TGTGCCAGCTCCCTTGCAACTAATGAAAAACTGTTTTTT
cdr3_aa: CASSLATNEKLFF

cdr3_length: 13
v_call: TRBV6-5
d_call: NA
j_call: TRBJ1-1
clone_size: NA
cdr3_nt: TGTGCCGGTCGTATTGACAGGAACTTACCAGCTTTCTTT
cdr3_aa: CAGRIDRNLPAFF

cdr3_length: 14
v_call: TRBV11-2
d_call: NA
j_call: TRBJ1-5
clone_size: few
cdr3_nt: TGTGCCAGCAGCCTAGGGCGGGGGTATCAGCCCCAGCATTTT
cdr3_aa: CASSLGRGYQPQHF

cdr3_length: 14
v_call: TRBV19
d_call: TRBD1
j_call: TRBJ1-1
clone_size: once
cdr3_nt: TGTGCCAGTAATGAGGGGGCGAGGAGGTCTGAAGCTTTCTTT
cdr3_aa: CASNEGARRSEAFF

cdr3_length: 12
v_call: TRBV25-1
d_call: NA
j_call: TRBJ1-2
clone_size: NA
cdr3_nt: TGTGCCAGCAGTGAACCCCTTTATGGCTACACCTTC
cdr3_aa: CASSEPLYGYTF

cdr3_length: 14
v_call: TRBV6-5
d_call: TRBD1
j_call: TRBJ2-2
clone_size: NA
cdr3_nt: TGTGCCAGCACTACGACAGGGGGCACCGGGGAGCTGTTTTTT
cdr3_aa: CASTTTGGTGELFF

cdr3_length: 15
v_call: TRBV19
d_call: TRBD2
j_call: TRBJ2-1
clone_size: NA
cdr3_nt: TGTGCCAGTAGTATCTGGACTAGCGGGAATGTAGAGCAGTTCTTC
cdr3_aa: CASSIWTSGNVEQFF

cdr3_length: 15
v_call: TRBV6-1
d_call: NA
j_call: TRBJ2-1
clone_size: NA
cdr3_nt: TGTGCCAGCAGAATGACTGATATAGCCTACAATGAGCAGTTCTTC
cdr3_aa: CASRMTDIAYNEQFF

cdr3_length: 15
v_call: TRBV4-1
d_call: NA
j_call: TRBJ1-1
clone_size: few
cdr3_nt: TGCGCCAGCAGCCCCAACCCTGGAGGGAGCACTGAAGCTTTCTTT
cdr3_aa: CASSPNPGGSTEAFF

cdr3_length: 15
v_call: TRBV6-5
d_call: TRBD1
j_call: TRBJ2-1
clone_size: NA
cdr3_nt: TGTGCCAGCAGTTCCGGACAGGGCATTTTGAATGAGCAGTTCTTC
cdr3_aa: CASSSGQGILNEQFF

cdr3_length: 14
v_call: TRBV6-1
d_call: TRBD1
j_call: TRBJ1-4
clone_size: few
cdr3_nt: TGTGCCAGCAGCCCCGGGACAGAGAATGAAAAACTGTTTTTT
cdr3_aa: CASSPGTENEKLFF

cdr3_length: 14
v_call: TRBV4-1
d_call: NA
j_call: TRBJ2-1
clone_size: NA
cdr3_nt: TGCGCCAGCAGGGTGGAGACTCCAGCTAATGAGCAGTTCTTC
cdr3_aa: CASRVETPANEQFF

cdr3_length: 13
v_call: TRBV19
d_call: TRBD1
j_call: TRBJ1-1
clone_size: once
cdr3_nt: TGTGCCAGTAGTACTGGGACAGTCACTGAAGCTTTCTTT
cdr3_aa: CASSTGTVTEAFF

cdr3_length: 14
v_call: TRBV28
d_call: NA
j_call: TRBJ1-2
clone_size: NA
cdr3_nt: TGTGCCAGCAGTTTTAGTGAGACAGCCTATGGCTACACCTTC
cdr3_aa: CASSFSETAYGYTF

cdr3_length: 13
v_call: TRBV5-6
d_call: TRBD2
j_call: TRBJ2-7
clone_size: NA
cdr3_nt: TGTGCCAGCAGACTAGCGGGAGGCTACGAGCAGTACTTC
cdr3_aa: CASRLAGGYEQYF

cdr3_length: 14
v_call: TRBV18
d_call: NA
j_call: TRBJ1-1
clone_size: NA
cdr3_nt: TGTGCCAGCTCGCTCACAGTAACCGACACTGAAGCTTTCTTT
cdr3_aa: CASSLTVTDTEAFF

cdr3_length: 15
v_call: TRBV6-1
d_call: TRBD2
j_call: TRBJ2-7
clone_size: NA
cdr3_nt: TGTGCCAGCAGTGATGGACTAGCGGGAGCCTACGAGCAGTACTTC
cdr3_aa: CASSDGLAGAYEQYF

cdr3_length: 17
v_call: TRBV28
d_call: NA
j_call: TRBJ1-2
clone_size: few
cdr3_nt: TGTGCCAGCAGTTTCACCCGGACAGATAAAGCTAACTATGGCTACACCTTC
cdr3_aa: CASSFTRTDKANYGYTF

cdr3_length: 15
v_call: TRBV11-2
d_call: NA
j_call: TRBJ2-2
clone_size: NA
cdr3_nt: TGTGCCAGCAGCTTAGGACTATCGAACACCGGGGAGCTGTTTTTT
cdr3_aa: CASSLGLSNTGELFF